These T cell receptor beta chains were read from a single sample in a study of blood T cell repertoires in COVID-19. Data came from immunoSEQ multiplex PCR; TCRdb stores just in-frame clones and leaves some out. Counted here are 150,000 to 200,000 clones, approximately 80% occurring once; the ten biggest clones make up 13% to 15%. Sequencing was carried out using peripheral blood. These receptors all come from a woman aged 70-85 years with COVID-19, enrolled during active disease. The CDR3 runs from the conserved cysteine through the conserved F or W. D genes are given only for firm matches. Only some rows state a clone size, as once, few, many or a class for expanded clones.

cdr3_length	j_call	v_call	clone_size	d_call	cdr3_nt	cdr3_aa
15	TRBJ2-6	TRBV2	NA	NA	TGTGCCAGCAGCGGAATCAGGGCTGGGGCCAACGTCCTGACTTTC	CASSGIRAGANVLTF
14	TRBJ1-1	TRBV15	NA	NA	TGTGCCACCAGCAGAGACGGACAGAACACTGAAGCTTTCTTT	CATSRDGQNTEAFF
15	TRBJ2-3	TRBV18	NA	TRBD2	TGTGCCAGCTCACGACTAGCGGGAAACACAGATACGCAGTATTTT	CASSRLAGNTDTQYF
15	TRBJ2-2	TRBV5-1	NA	NA	TGCGCCAGCAGCCCACTGACAGGTCCCACCGGGGAGCTGTTTTTT	CASSPLTGPTGELFF
16	TRBJ2-3	TRBV6-5	NA	TRBD1	TGTGCCAGCAGTTCACAGGGGGCGCCCCGCACAGATACGCAGTATTTT	CASSSQGAPRTDTQYF
12	TRBJ1-5	TRBV28	NA	NA	TGTGCCAGCAGTTCCAAATTCCAGCCCCAGCATTTT	CASSSKFQPQHF
15	TRBJ2-1	TRBV4-2	NA	NA	TGTGCCAGCAGCCAAGTCTTACCGGGAAAGAATGAGCAGTTCTTC	CASSQVLPGKNEQFF
15	TRBJ2-1	TRBV28	NA	TRBD1	TGTGCCAGCAGCCAACCCGGGACAGGGCACAATGAGCAGTTCTTC	CASSQPGTGHNEQFF
11	TRBJ1-5	TRBV28	NA	NA	TGTGCCAGCAGCCCTAATCAGCCCCAGCATTTT	CASSPNQPQHF
13	TRBJ2-3	TRBV6-1	NA	NA	TGTGCCAGCAGTGAACAGTACACAGATACGCAGTATTTT	CASSEQYTDTQYF
18	TRBJ1-5	TRBV28	NA	TRBD1	TGTGCCAGCAGTCCCACTGTAGGGGGACAGGGGCCCAATCAGCCCCAGCATTTT	CASSPTVGGQGPNQPQHF
13	TRBJ1-5	TRBV27	NA	TRBD1	TGTGCCAGCAGTCCAGACAGGGCTCAGCCCCAGCATTTT	CASSPDRAQPQHF
12	TRBJ1-6	TRBV7-3	once	TRBD1	TGTGCCAGCAGCTACAGGGGTTCACCCCTCCACTTT	CASSYRGSPLHF
13	TRBJ2-3	TRBV14	once	TRBD2	TGTGCCAGCAGCCAGGGGAGGGCCGATACGCAGTATTTT	CASSQGRADTQYF
14	TRBJ1-2	TRBV11-2	NA	NA	TGTGCCAGCAGCTTAGTCGGGGAGAGAAATGGCTACACCTTC	CASSLVGERNGYTF
13	TRBJ1-1	TRBV9	NA	NA	TGTGCCAGCAGCCGGGGGGGATCCACTGAAGCTTTCTTT	CASSRGGSTEAFF
13	TRBJ1-3	TRBV7-2	NA	NA	TGTGCCAGCAGCACCTCCGGTGGAAACACCATATATTTT	CASSTSGGNTIYF
12	TRBJ2-1	TRBV6-5	NA	TRBD2	TGTGCCAGCAGGACTAGCGGGAATGAGCAGTTCTTC	CASRTSGNEQFF
13	TRBJ1-2	TRBV28	NA	TRBD1	TGTGCCAGCAAATTGGGACAGGGGATTTGGTACACCTTC	CASKLGQGIWYTF
16	TRBJ1-1	TRBV10-1	NA	NA	TGCGCCAGCAGTGAGTCAACAGGCCTAAATGGCTGGGAAACTTTCTTT	CASSESTGLNGWETFF
16	TRBJ1-4	TRBV4-1	few	NA	TGCGCCAGCAGCCCCCCCGCCGCGGGGGGGAGCCGAAAACTGTTTTTT	CASSPPAAGGSRKLFF
15	TRBJ1-4	TRBV6-5	NA	NA	TGTGCCAGCAGGAACCGCGGGGGGGCTAATGAAAAACTGTTTTTT	CASRNRGGANEKLFF
13	TRBJ1-4	TRBV18	NA	TRBD1	TGTGCCAGCTCACGGGACAGGACAACAAAACTGTTTTTT	CASSRDRTTKLFF
13	TRBJ2-7	TRBV28	NA	NA	TGTGCCAGCAGTTTGGAGATCTCCTACGAGCAGTACTTC	CASSLEISYEQYF
16	TRBJ1-6	TRBV28	NA	TRBD1	TGTGCCAGCAACCCAAGGACAGGCTCAAATAATTCACCCCTCCACTTT	CASNPRTGSNNSPLHF
8	TRBJ1-1	TRBV10-1	NA	NA	TGCCTTCAGAATGAAGCTTTCTTT	CLQNEAFF
15	TRBJ2-2	TRBV29-1	NA	TRBD1	TGCAGCGGAGACAGGGCGAGGGCGAACACCGGGGAGCTGTTTTTT	CSGDRARANTGELFF
20	TRBJ2-2	TRBV28	NA	TRBD2	TGTGCCAGCAGTTTACCGGGACTAGCGGGGGGCGCTTTGAACACCGGGGAGCTGTTTTTT	CASSLPGLAGGALNTGELFF
14	TRBJ1-5	TRBV18	NA	TRBD1	TGTGCCAGCTCTCGGGACAGTAGCAATCAGCCCCAGCATTTT	CASSRDSSNQPQHF